This TCR beta chain emerged from a study of cytomegalovirus exposure and HLA in healthy donors. This clone has a single count. The germline gene is not matched at one end of the junction; a read error may be the cause. Germline V gene data show CDR1 as PRHDT and CDR2 as FYEKMQ (reference sequence). The length of the CDR3 is 15 residues. The PCR made use of 60 Vbeta and 13 Jbeta primers. Method: immunoSEQ multiplex PCR; TCRdb's copy keeps in-frame clones and lacks some. The data show about 130,000 clones, approximately 69% seen once. The chain links TRBV13 to TRBJ2-7; TRBD1 matches at 7 bases. This clonotype was obtained from a man in his forties in good health and CMV-seropositive. The sequencing sample was made of PBMCs. CDR3 amino acids: CASSDNRGSSHEQYF. The CDR3 DNA follows: TGTGCCAGCAGCGATAACAGGGGAAGCTCCCACGAGCAGTACTTC.